This TCR beta chain was sequenced for a study of blood T cell repertoires in COVID-19. In the study overall: Sites across the United States, Italy and Spain contributed samples from acute and convalescent COVID-19.

Assay: immunoSEQ multiplex PCR; the TCRdb copy retains only in-frame clones and omits some. Of about 130,000 clones listed, about 74% are singletons. The germline gives CDR1 SGDLS, CDR2 YYNGEE. The CDR3 spans 15 residues. Trimming removed 1 base at V and 8 bases at J, with 15 bases between. Material: peripheral blood. This clonotype was obtained from a man in his 60s with acute or convalescent COVID-19. V usage is TRBV9 and J usage is TRBJ1-4, with D perhaps matching TRBD1 (5 bases). The CDR3 DNA sequence: TGTGCCAGCAGCGTATATTGGGGGAGGGAAGAAAAACTGTTTTTT. Translation gives CASSVYWGREEKLFF. The full variable domain, rest sourced from reference TRBV9 and TRBJ1-4, is DSGVTQTPKHLITATGQRVTLRCSPRSGDLSVYWYQQSLDQGLQFLIQYYNGEERAKGNILERFSAQQFPDLHSELNLSSLELGDSALYFCASSVYWGREEKLFFGSGTQLSVL.